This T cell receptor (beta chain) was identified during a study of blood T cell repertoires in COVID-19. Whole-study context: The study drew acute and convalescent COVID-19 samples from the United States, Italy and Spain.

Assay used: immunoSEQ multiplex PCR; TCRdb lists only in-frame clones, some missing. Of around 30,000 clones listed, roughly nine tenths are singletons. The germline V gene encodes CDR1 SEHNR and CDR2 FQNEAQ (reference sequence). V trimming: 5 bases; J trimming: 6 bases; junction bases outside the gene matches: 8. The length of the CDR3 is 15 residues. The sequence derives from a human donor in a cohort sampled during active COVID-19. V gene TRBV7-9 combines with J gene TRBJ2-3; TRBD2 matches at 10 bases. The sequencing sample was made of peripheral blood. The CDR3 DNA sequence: TGTGCCAGCAGCGCCGGGGAGCGGGGGGGGGATACGCAGTATTTT. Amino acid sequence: CASSAGERGGDTQYF.